These 32 T cell receptor beta chains were sequenced from one sample in a study of T-cell memory formation after mild COVID-19. Using its own MiXCR run on the 5' RACE reads, TCRdb lists one record per CDR3 protein. The repertoire holds some 600,000 distinct CDR3 sequences, with about 18% as singletons. Input material: PBMCs or a T cell subset sorted from them (not recorded which). These receptors were obtained from an adult woman who had mild COVID-19 (a few samples of this study predate the infection). Cell type and time point are not known.

The chain is built from TRBV20-1 and TRBJ1-1; D call uncertain. The CDR3 loop spans 13 amino acids. The V and J ends lost 6 bases and 5 bases respectively, with 16 bases between them. Germline values: CDR1 DFQATT, CDR2 SNEGSKA (reference sequence). The CDR3 bases are TGCAGTGCGCCGACGGACTCTTTGACTGAAGCTTTCTTT. The encoded protein is CSAPTDSLTEAFF.

This clonotype has only a few counts. The chain employs TRBV4-2 and TRBJ2-1; D remains unclear. The germline CDR1 and CDR2 sequences are LGHNA and YNFKEQ. This CDR3 is built from 14 residues. Between the trimmed V and J ends, which lost 1 base and 7 bases, there was a span of 11 bases. The CDR3 sequence is CASSQAKTGNEQFF. In DNA form, the CDR3 reads TGTGCCAGCAGCCAAGCAAAAACCGGGAATGAGCAGTTCTTC.

This clonotype appeared a few times. The chain has TRBV3-1 and TRBJ1-2; unclear D gene. The germline V and J ends were trimmed by 1 base and 1 base, with 13 bases remaining between them. Germline assignment: CDR1 LGHDT and CDR2 YNNKEL (reference sequence). This CDR3 spans 16 amino acids. The CDR3 protein is CASSQASAQHNYGYTF. The CDR3, as DNA: TGTGCCAGCAGCCAAGCTTCGGCACAGCATAACTATGGCTACACCTTC.

In its sample, this clonotype was seen many times. The genes are TRBV5-1 and TRBJ1-1; D call uncertain. From germline, CDR1 is SGHRS and CDR2 YFSETQ. The CDR3 has 13 residues. V lost 0 bases and J 5 bases, leaving 8 bases between the germline ends. Written as DNA, the CDR3 is TGCGCCAGCAGCTTGGACAGTTTAACTGAAGCTTTCTTT. This translates into CASSLDSLTEAFF.

The gene calls are TRBV7-9 and TRBJ2-7, with D possibly being TRBD1 or TRBD2 (5 bases each). Germline CDR1 reads SEHNR; CDR2 reads FQNEAQ (reference sequence). The V and J ends lost 2 bases and 4 bases respectively, with 18 bases between them. The CDR3 has 16 amino acids. CDR3 nucleotide sequence: TGTGCCAGCAGCTTAAGTACCGGGGCAGAATGGTACGAGCAGTACTTC. Translated, it gives CASSLSTGAEWYEQYF.

The CDR3 bases are TGTGCCAGCAGTTTAAAGGAAAAGTCCTACGAGCAGTACTTC. Protein sequence: CASSLKEKSYEQYF. The chain joins TRBV27 to TRBJ2-7, with D unclear. This CDR3 has 14 amino acids. With 2 bases removed from V and 1 base from J, the gap between germline ends came to 9 bases. CDR1 is MNHEY, CDR2 SMNVEV, per germline (reference sequence).

This clonotype has only a few counts. The rearrangement links TRBV5-1 to TRBJ2-1; 7 bases are shared with TRBD1. Germline CDR1 and CDR2: SGHRS and YFSETQ. V dropped 4 bases and J dropped 1; count of bases not matched to a gene: 11. The CDR3 covers 17 residues. The CDR3 region has the DNA TGCGCCAGCAGCGTGACAGGGTTCGAGAGTTCCTACAATGAGCAGTTCTTC. Protein sequence: CASSVTGFESSYNEQFF.

This clonotype has just a few counts. The genes are TRBV7-6 and TRBJ2-2; the match to TRBD2 covers 7 bases. CDR1 SGHVS and CDR2 FNYEAQ come from the germline V gene. After removal of 2 bases from V and 3 bases from J, the junction contained 9 bases not matched to a gene. CDR3 length: 17 residues. CDR3 in amino acids: CASSLRSGRSDTGELFF. The CDR3 nucleotides read TGTGCCAGCAGCTTAAGGTCCGGGAGGTCAGACACCGGGGAGCTGTTTTTT.

This clonotype was observed a few times. The chain combines TRBV7-9 with TRBJ2-5; D is undetermined. From germline, CDR1 is SEHNR and CDR2 FQNEAQ (reference sequence). The CDR3 is 15 amino acids. Trimming took off 5 bases at V and 5 bases at J, with 18 bases between the two ends. CDR3 sequence (DNA): TGTGCCAGCAGCCTACTTAGGGCTTCGTTGGAGACCCAGTACTTC. Amino acids: CASSLLRASLETQYF. The entire variable domain, with the rest obtained from reference TRBV7-9 and TRBJ2-5, is as follows: DTGVSQNPRHKITKRGQNVTFRCDPISEHNRLYWYRQTLGQGPEFLTYFQNEAQLEKSRLLSDRFSAERPKGSFSTLEIQRTEQGDSAMYLCASSLLRASLETQYFGPGTRLLVL.

The chain uses TRBV29-1 and TRBJ2-1, with TRBD2 matching 8 bases. This CDR3 is 17 amino acids long. Losses at the gene ends were 4 bases for V and 7 bases for J; bases not matched to a gene: 18. In germline, CDR1 is SQVTM, CDR2 ANQGSEA. CDR3 residues: CSVAERARGGPGNEQFF. CDR3 nucleotides: TGCAGCGTTGCAGAGAGAGCCCGGGGGGGCCCGGGAAATGAGCAGTTCTTC.

This sequence joins TRBV4-3 and TRBJ1-3; D remains unclear. The CDR3 covers 16 residues. With 2 bases removed from V and 0 bases from J, the gap between germline ends came to 11 bases. In germline, CDR1 is LGHNA, CDR2 YSLEER. Here the CDR3 DNA reads TGCGCCAGCAGCCAACTCCACCAGAGCTCTGGAAACACCATATATTTT. It codes for CASSQLHQSSGNTIYF.

This clonotype turned up a few times. The chain links TRBV7-9 to TRBJ2-2; unclear D gene. The V end lost 4 bases, the J end lost 10 bases, and 19 bases lay between the germline ends. The CDR3 contains 15 residues. The germline CDR1 and CDR2 sequences are SEHNR and FQNEAQ (reference sequence). The CDR3 DNA follows: TGTGCCAGCAGCTCCACGGGTTCTCCCCGGTCGGAGCTGTTTTTT. Its translation is CASSSTGSPRSELFF.

The gene calls are TRBV2 and TRBJ1-2; D call uncertain. Germline V CDR1 and CDR2: SNHLY, FYNNEI. V lost 1 base and J 6 bases, leaving 9 bases between the germline ends. CDR3 size: 13 residues. CDR3 DNA: TGTGCCAGCAGTGAAGGGTTTGGGAATGGCTACACCTTC. Its protein is CASSEGFGNGYTF.

The rearrangement uses TRBV12-3 or TRBV12-4 and TRBJ1-2; maybe TRBD1 (6 bases). The CDR3 covers 13 residues. Trimming removed 8 bases from V and 6 bases from J, with 16 bases in between. CDR3 amino acids: CASLQGVGNGYTF. CDR3 bases: TGTGCCAGCCTACAGGGCGTAGGGAATGGCTACACCTTC.

This chain uses TRBV7-9 with TRBJ2-1; 10 bases fit TRBD2. The J segment lost 15 bases and the V segment lost 3 bases, leaving 14 bases of the junction unmatched. CDR1 is SEHNR and CDR2 is FQNEAQ in the germline V gene (reference sequence). The CDR3 is 15 residues long. DNA of the CDR3: TGTGCCAGCAGCTTTAGTCACATCGGGGCTAGCGGGGGGTTCTTC. As protein: CASSFSHIGASGGFF.

The table lists this clonotype with a few counts. The chain's CDR3 is CASSRGAPGELFF. CDR3 sequence (DNA): TGTGCCAGCTCACGTGGGGCGCCCGGGGAGCTGTTTTTT. J is TRBJ2-2 and V is TRBV18; D might be TRBD1 (5 bases). This CDR3 is built from 13 residues. Germline CDR1 reads KGHSH; CDR2 reads LQKENI. V lost 4 bases, J lost 6 bases, and 9 bases lay in between.

This clonotype turned up a few times. The J gene is TRBJ2-1, the V gene TRBV7-9; 9 nucleotides match TRBD1. Looked up from germline, CDR1 is SEHNR and CDR2 is FQNEAQ (reference sequence). The CDR3 length is 15 residues. Trimming removed 4 bases from V and 4 bases from J; junction bases left unmatched: 5. The CDR3 sequence is CASSSLGQGYNEQFF. CDR3 bases: TGTGCCAGCAGCTCCCTGGGACAGGGATACAATGAGCAGTTCTTC. Complete variable domain (other parts from reference TRBV7-9 and TRBJ2-1): DTGVSQNPRHKITKRGQNVTFRCDPISEHNRLYWYRQTLGQGPEFLTYFQNEAQLEKSRLLSDRFSAERPKGSFSTLEIQRTEQGDSAMYLCASSSLGQGYNEQFFGPGTRLTVL.

The V and J genes are TRBV9 and TRBJ2-7; TRBD1 agrees at 8 bases. This CDR3 has 15 residues. V shed 3 bases, J shed 5 bases, and the junction held 10 bases outside the gene matches. CDR1 SGDLS and CDR2 YYNGEE come from the germline V gene. CDR3 sequence: CASSGGQVSLHEQYF. DNA of the CDR3: TGTGCCAGCAGCGGGGGACAGGTCTCGTTACACGAGCAGTACTTC.

V gene TRBV6-2 or TRBV6-3 combines with J gene TRBJ1-5; a weak D match, TRBD1 (6 bases). Trimming removed 0 bases from V and 9 bases from J, with 18 bases in between. Germline V lookup: CDR1 MNHEY, CDR2 SVGEGT. The CDR3 loop spans 16 amino acids. The CDR3 here is CASSYSMLDLGGPQHF. The CDR3 bases are TGTGCCAGCAGTTACTCGATGCTGGATCTAGGGGGGCCCCAGCATTTT.

V usage is TRBV2 and J usage is TRBJ2-1, with 9 bases aligning to TRBD1. Germline loops: CDR1 SNHLY, CDR2 FYNNEI. With V trimmed by 5 bases and J by 1 base, 3 bases remained unmatched. The CDR3 consists of 15 residues. The CDR3 region has the DNA TGTGCCAGCAGTAAGGACAGGGGATCCTACAATGAGCAGTTCTTC. Protein sequence: CASSKDRGSYNEQFF.

This clonotype came up a few times. The rearrangement links TRBV5-1 to TRBJ2-3; 9 nucleotides match TRBD2. Per germline, CDR1 SGHRS and CDR2 YFSETQ. V trimming: 0 bases; J trimming: 0 bases; junction bases outside the gene matches: 2. This CDR3 spans 16 amino acids. The CDR3 bases are TGCGCCAGCAGCTTGGGACTAGCGGCTAGCACAGATACGCAGTATTTT. Translated, it gives CASSLGLAASTDTQYF.

A few counts support this clonotype. The chain employs TRBV10-3 and TRBJ1-1; tentative D call: TRBD1 (5 bases). Between the trimmed V and J ends, which lost 8 bases and 5 bases, there was a span of 9 bases. Germline values: CDR1 ENHRY, CDR2 SYGVKD. The CDR3 is made up of 11 amino acids. Written as DNA, the CDR3 is TGTGCCATCTCAGGGAGTACTGAAGCTTTCTTT. It specifies CAISGSTEAFF.

The chain combines TRBV24-1 with TRBJ1-1; the D is unclear. V lost 5 bases and J 6 bases, leaving 9 bases between the germline ends. This CDR3 comprises 12 residues. Germline CDR1 is KGHDR and CDR2 is SFDVKD. The CDR3 spells CATSAGGAEAFF. CDR3 DNA: TGTGCCACCAGTGCTGGTGGTGCTGAAGCTTTCTTT.

This clonotype was detected many times. The chain links TRBV6-1 to TRBJ1-1, with 7 bases fitting TRBD1. The germline V gene has CDR1 MNHNS and CDR2 SASEGT. This CDR3 has 15 residues. The junction had 5 bases not matched to a gene; V was cut back by 1 base and J by 3 bases. CDR3: CASSEGEGQYTEAFF. The DNA of the CDR3 is TGTGCCAGCAGTGAAGGGGAGGGACAGTACACTGAAGCTTTCTTT.

A few counts support this clonotype. The rearrangement uses TRBV5-1 and TRBJ2-1; 9 bases match TRBD2. V dropped 4 bases and J dropped 4; count of bases not matched to a gene: 15. Germline CDR1 reads SGHRS; CDR2 reads YFSETQ. CDR3 length: 18 residues. CDR3 sequence: CASSPVAGGRAYYNEQFF. The DNA of the CDR3 is TGCGCCAGCAGCCCAGTAGCCGGCGGGAGGGCTTATTACAATGAGCAGTTCTTC.

This chain connects TRBV24-1 to TRBJ2-1, with D possibly TRBD1 on 6 matching bases. The germline V gene has CDR1 KGHDR and CDR2 SFDVKD. Trimming pared 4 bases from V and 3 bases from J, leaving 15 bases between. The CDR3 extends over 16 amino acids. As DNA, the CDR3 is TGTGCCACCAGTGACCCAGGGGACGAAATCTACAATGAGCAGTTCTTC. Protein product: CATSDPGDEIYNEQFF.

This chain joins TRBV27 and TRBJ1-2; D is perhaps TRBD1 (6 bases). Trimming stripped 6 bases from V and 7 bases from J, with 15 bases between. In germline, CDR1 is MNHEY, CDR2 SMNVEV (reference sequence). This CDR3 comprises 13 residues. CDR3: CASSLGHGSGYTF. CDR3 DNA sequence: TGTGCCAGCAGCTTGGGACACGGTTCTGGCTACACCTTC.

The table lists this clonotype with a few counts. The genes are TRBV6-1 and TRBJ2-2; D remains ambiguous. This CDR3 contains 14 residues. Germline values: CDR1 MNHNS, CDR2 SASEGT. Trimming removed 3 bases from V and 1 base from J, with 6 bases in between. The CDR3 loop is CASSDTGNTGELFF. CDR3 DNA sequence: TGTGCCAGCAGTGACACGGGGAACACCGGGGAGCTGTTTTTT.

The chain is built from TRBV5-4 and TRBJ1-2; perhaps TRBD1 as D (6 bases). This CDR3 is built from 15 residues. The V gene's germline CDR1 is SGHNT and CDR2 YYREEE (reference sequence). With 5 bases removed from V and 4 bases from J, the gap between germline ends came to 18 bases. This CDR3 is CASRDAGGKSYGYTF. CDR3 coding DNA: TGTGCCAGCAGAGACGCGGGGGGCAAGAGCTATGGCTACACCTTC.

This clonotype was observed a few times. This chain uses TRBV7-2 with TRBJ2-3, with D tentatively TRBD1 or TRBD2 (5 bases each). Between the trimmed V and J ends, which lost 0 bases and 2 bases, there was a span of 9 bases. This CDR3 region has 15 residues. The germline V gene encodes CDR1 SGHTA and CDR2 FQGNSA. The CDR3 DNA follows: TGTGCCAGCAGCTTAGCAGGGACGGTCACAGATACGCAGTATTTT. It yields the protein CASSLAGTVTDTQYF.

This clonotype was counted between two and nine times. The chain links TRBV5-5 to TRBJ1-6, with TRBD1 as a possible D gene (5 bases). CDR3 length: 14 residues. Germline V gene data show CDR1 as SGHKS and CDR2 as YYEKEE (reference sequence). Trimming pared 0 bases from V and 4 bases from J, leaving 5 bases between. CDR3 sequence reads: CASSLGQYNSPLHF. CDR3 sequence (DNA): TGTGCCAGCAGCTTGGGACAGTATAATTCACCCCTCCACTTT. Supplemented by reference TRBV5-5 and TRBJ1-6, the full variable domain reads DAGVTQSPTHLIKTRGQQVTLRCSPISGHKSVSWYQQVLGQGPQFIFQYYEKEERGRGNFPDRFSARQFPNYSSELNVNALLLGDSALYLCASSLGQYNSPLHFGNGTRLTVT.

The CDR3 loop is CASSSTRGGQETQYF. The DNA of the CDR3 is TGTGCCAGCAGCTCAACCCGGGGTGGGCAAGAGACCCAGTACTTC. J is TRBJ2-5 and V is TRBV7-2, with a possible D match to TRBD2 (5 bases). CDR1 is SGHTA and CDR2 is FQGNSA in the germline V gene. The CDR3 extends over 15 amino acids. V lost 4 bases and J lost 2, with 14 bases in between. Full variable domain (missing parts from reference TRBV7-2 and TRBJ2-5): GAGVSQSPSNKVTEKGKDVELRCDPISGHTALYWYRQSLGQGLEFLIYFQGNSAPDKSGLPSDRFSAERTGGSVSTLTIQRTQQEDSAVYLCASSSTRGGQETQYFGPGTRLLVL.